This TCR beta chain was obtained from a study of cytomegalovirus exposure and HLA in healthy donors. This CDR3 spans 13 amino acids. Germline CDR1 is LNHDA and CDR2 is SQIVND (reference sequence). The V gene lost 5 bases and the J gene lost 6 bases, with 8 bases spanning the gap. Assay used: immunoSEQ multiplex PCR; TCRdb lists only in-frame clones, some missing. Of 250,000 to 400,000 clones listed, around 90% are singletons. Study findings and constraints: Listed as cytomegalovirus-associated were 150 to 200 TCR beta chains.

With respect to this clone: Its antigen is as yet unknown.

This sequence joins TRBV19 and TRBJ2-6; no clear D. This TCR was recovered from a man aged 30 to 39 in good health and CMV-seronegative. Material for sequencing was PBMCs. CDR3 sequence reads: CASSFRQANVLTF. CDR3 sequence (DNA): TGTGCCAGTAGTTTCAGACAGGCCAACGTCCTGACTTTC.